This TCR beta chain was recovered during a study of T cell responses to AZD1222 COVID-19 vaccine. Study overall: Second-dose schedules of about 4 or about 12 weeks were combined.

Losses at the gene ends were 5 bases for V and 6 bases for J; bases not matched to a gene: 3. This CDR3 is built from 13 residues. Germline V gives CDR1 PRHDT, CDR2 FYEKMQ (reference sequence). Study outcomes and limitations: White British people made up most donors, females outnumbered males, and clonal diversity was possibly underestimated.

In regard to this clone: Antigen: not known.

TCRdb's table, derived via immunoSEQ multiplex PCR, lists solely in-frame clones and lacks some. Found here are about 140,000 clones, about 88% of them singletons; the top ten hold around 5%. The material was peripheral blood, obtained on day 0 of AZD1222 vaccination. V is TRBV13 and J is TRBJ2-2; TRBD1 matches 7 bases. The clonotype originates from an adult in good health. CDR3 sequence reads: CASSPDRAGELFF. The CDR3 nucleotides read TGTGCCAGCAGCCCCGACAGGGCCGGGGAGCTGTTTTTT.